The 21 T cell receptor beta chains given below trace back to one sample, sequenced in a study of blood T cell repertoires in COVID-19. The method was immunoSEQ multiplex PCR; TCRdb's version includes in-frame clones alone and lacks a portion of them. Of over 200,000 clones listed, 70% to 90% were seen once; the top ten hold around 1.4%. Sequencing was performed on peripheral blood. The receptors here all came from a man younger than 30 with active or convalescent COVID-19.

A few counts support this clone. The chain links TRBV6-5 to TRBJ2-1, with a possible D match to TRBD1 (6 bases). The CDR3 has 12 residues. Germline V gives CDR1 MNHEY, CDR2 SVGAGI. Trimming shortened V by 8 bases and J by 6 bases, and 11 bases separated the two germline ends. The DNA for the CDR3 is TGTGCCAGCGGGGGCGGCCCCAATGAGCAGTTCTTC. It yields the protein CASGGGPNEQFF.

This clone was found once. The rearrangement uses TRBV5-4 and TRBJ2-3; 13 nucleotides align to TRBD2. The germline gives CDR1 SGHNT, CDR2 YYREEE (reference sequence). V lost 4 bases to trimming and J lost 5 bases; unmatched junction nucleotides: 10. CDR3 length: 17 amino acids. For the CDR3, the DNA is TGTGCCAGCAGCGACGAAACTAGCGGGAGGGCCGAAGATACGCAGTATTTT. Translating gives CASSDETSGRAEDTQYF.

The chain is built from TRBV28 and TRBJ2-1; 11 bases are shared with TRBD2. The CDR3 is 16 amino acids. Germline CDR1 reads MDHEN; CDR2 reads SYDVKM. The ends lost 1 base at V and 5 bases at J; junction bases unmatched: 4. The CDR3 spells CASSLLAGGLDNEQFF. In nucleotides, the CDR3 is TGTGCCAGCAGTTTATTAGCGGGAGGGCTAGACAATGAGCAGTTCTTC.

The CDR3 here is CAWTLEGSNSPLHF. CDR3 bases: TGTGCCTGGACCTTGGAGGGATCGAATTCACCCCTCCACTTT. The chain couples TRBV30 to TRBJ1-6; the D is unclear. Trimming took 4 bases from V and 7 from J, leaving 14 bases between them. Germline loops: CDR1 GTSNPN, CDR2 SVGIG (reference sequence). The CDR3 has 14 amino acids.

The rearrangement joins TRBV24-1 to TRBJ2-1, with D possibly matching TRBD1 (6 bases). CDR1 is KGHDR and CDR2 is SFDVKD in the germline V gene. The CDR3 is 13 amino acids. The ends were cut back, 3 bases at V and 9 bases at J, with 11 bases in the middle. In nucleotides, the CDR3 is TGTGCCACCAGTGATCCAGGGGCCGGTGAGCAGTTCTTC. It is translated as CATSDPGAGEQFF.

This clone was observed a single time. The chain carries TRBV10-1 and TRBJ1-5; D possibly corresponds to TRBD1 (6 bases). V lost 5 bases, J lost 3 bases, and 8 bases lay in between. This CDR3 region has 13 residues. In germline, CDR1 is WNHNN, CDR2 SYGVQD (reference sequence). CDR3 DNA sequence: TGCGCCAGCAGTCCAGGGGTCAATCAGCCCCAGCATTTT. It translates to CASSPGVNQPQHF.

V gene TRBV7-8 combines with J gene TRBJ1-2; TRBD1 matches 8 bases. Per the germline V gene, CDR1 is SGHVS and CDR2 is FQNEAQ. The CDR3 runs to 14 residues. Trimming cost V 5 bases and J 0 bases; bases outside gene matches: 2. CDR3 in amino acids: CASSPQGANYGYTF. CDR3 nucleotides: TGTGCCAGCAGCCCACAGGGGGCTAACTATGGCTACACCTTC.

The chain has TRBV19 and TRBJ2-7, with 8 positions matching TRBD1. J gave up 3 bases and V 5 bases, and 9 bases lay outside the gene matches. The germline CDR1 and CDR2 sequences are LNHDA and SQIVND (reference sequence). CDR3 length: 15 amino acids. CDR3 sequence (DNA): TGTGCCAGTAGTTTATACGGACAGGGCCACTACGAGCAGTACTTC. It translates to CASSLYGQGHYEQYF.

CDR3 coding DNA: TGTGCCAGCAGCGTAGCGGGACAGATTGGAAACACCATATATTTT. Protein: CASSVAGQIGNTIYF. J is TRBJ1-3 and V is TRBV9; 7 nucleotides match TRBD1. Trimming took 0 bases from V and 3 from J; bases not matched to a gene: 3. CDR1 SGDLS and CDR2 YYNGEE come from the germline V gene. CDR3 length: 15 residues. The full variable domain, in which reference TRBV9 and TRBJ1-3 provide the parts outside the CDR3, is DSGVTQTPKHLITATGQRVTLRCSPRSGDLSVYWYQQSLDQGLQFLIQYYNGEERAKGNILERFSAQQFPDLHSELNLSSLELGDSALYFCASSVAGQIGNTIYFGEGSWLTVV.

This chain uses TRBV13 with TRBJ1-6; D is possibly TRBD1 (5 bases). V lost 0 bases and J lost 8, with 8 bases in between. CDR3 length: 14 residues. Germline V lookup: CDR1 PRHDT, CDR2 FYEKMQ (reference sequence). CDR3 sequence (DNA): TGTGCCAGCAGCTTAGGCGACAGCTATTCACCCCTCCACTTT. It is translated as CASSLGDSYSPLHF.

The chain employs TRBV30 and TRBJ2-3, with 8 positions matching TRBD2. V trimming: 0 bases; J trimming: 4 bases; junction bases outside the gene matches: 6. In germline, CDR1 is GTSNPN, CDR2 SVGIG (reference sequence). The CDR3 totals 15 residues. Written as DNA, the CDR3 is TGTGCCTGGAGTGTTCGCGGGGGGTTCGCAGATACGCAGTATTTT. It yields the protein CAWSVRGGFADTQYF.

The rearrangement links TRBV24-1 to TRBJ2-2; TRBD2 is a possible D gene (7 bases). V dropped 5 bases and J dropped 4 bases, with 13 bases sitting between them. The CDR3 runs 15 residues. Germline lookup yields CDR1 KGHDR and CDR2 SFDVKD. This chain's CDR3 is CATSGGGRFTGELFF. The CDR3 DNA sequence: TGTGCCACCAGTGGGGGGGGCCGATTCACCGGGGAGCTGTTTTTT.

V and J are TRBV24-1 and TRBJ2-3, with 10 bases lining up with TRBD2. This CDR3 has 16 residues. V lost 7 bases to trimming and J lost 3 bases; unmatched junction nucleotides: 9. Germline CDR1 KGHDR, CDR2 SFDVKD. In nucleotides, the CDR3 is TGTGCCACCAGCCAAAGCGGGAGGGCCAGTACAGATACGCAGTATTTT. Translating it yields CATSQSGRASTDTQYF.

This sequence joins TRBV14 and TRBJ2-4; 7 bases fit TRBD1. V lost 4 bases and J lost 6; bases outside the gene matches: 0. There are 12 residues in the CDR3. Germline CDR1 and CDR2: SGHDN and FVKESK. The CDR3 reads CASSRDRNIQYF. CDR3 nucleotide sequence: TGTGCCAGCAGCCGGGACAGAAACATTCAGTACTTC.

The rearrangement joins TRBV5-1 to TRBJ2-3; 14 nucleotides align to TRBD2. CDR3 length equals 21 residues. Germline values: CDR1 SGHRS, CDR2 YFSETQ. V gave up 2 bases and J gave up 2 bases; unmatched junction bases: 16. As DNA, the CDR3 is TGCGCCAGCAGCTTCCGGGGCAGGTCTACGACTAGCGGGAGGGCCACAGATACGCAGTATTTT. Encoded protein: CASSFRGRSTTSGRATDTQYF.

The gene calls are TRBV2 and TRBJ1-4, with 8 bases that match TRBD1. The germline gives CDR1 SNHLY, CDR2 FYNNEI. This CDR3 contains 13 residues. Trimming cost V 6 bases and J 8 bases; bases outside gene matches: 5. The CDR3 DNA reads TGTGCCAGCAGGGGACAGGTCAGGGAAAAACTGTTTTTT. Its protein product is CASRGQVREKLFF. Full variable domain (outside the CDR3, taken from reference TRBV2 and TRBJ1-4): EPEVTQTPSHQVTQMGQEVILRCVPISNHLYFYWYRQILGQKVEFLVSFYNNEISEKSEIFDDQFSVERPDGSNFTLKIRSTKLEDSAMYFCASRGQVREKLFFGSGTQLSVL.

The rearrangement uses TRBV9 and TRBJ2-5, with D maybe TRBD1 (5 bases). Germline V gene data show CDR1 as SGDLS and CDR2 as YYNGEE. The CDR3 runs to 15 residues. V lost 0 bases to trimming and J lost 5 bases, with 14 bases between them. In DNA, the CDR3 is TGTGCCAGCAGCGTAGGGGCGGTGGGGCCGGAGACCCAGTACTTC. Encoded protein: CASSVGAVGPETQYF. Filled out from reference TRBV9 and TRBJ2-5, the complete variable domain reads DSGVTQTPKHLITATGQRVTLRCSPRSGDLSVYWYQQSLDQGLQFLIQYYNGEERAKGNILERFSAQQFPDLHSELNLSSLELGDSALYFCASSVGAVGPETQYFGPGTRLLVL.

The gene calls are TRBV28 and TRBJ2-7; no clear D. This CDR3 comprises 12 residues. Germline CDR1 is MDHEN and CDR2 is SYDVKM. V was clipped by 4 bases and J by 7 bases, with 11 bases between them. In DNA form, the CDR3 reads TGTGCCAGCAGTTCCGTCTTTATGGAGCAGTACTTC. This gives the protein CASSSVFMEQYF.

The CDR3 loop is CASSGLAGVTGELFF. DNA for the CDR3: TGTGCCAGCAGTGGACTAGCGGGAGTCACCGGGGAGCTGTTTTTT. V and J are TRBV7-2 and TRBJ2-2, with 13 bases matching TRBD2. CDR1 SGHTA and CDR2 FQGNSA come from the germline V gene. The CDR3 is 15 residues long. After removal of 6 bases from V and 4 bases from J, the junction contained 2 bases not matched to a gene. Together with reference TRBV7-2 and TRBJ2-2, the CDR3 gives the full variable domain: GAGVSQSPSNKVTEKGKDVELRCDPISGHTALYWYRQSLGQGLEFLIYFQGNSAPDKSGLPSDRFSAERTGGSVSTLTIQRTQQEDSAVYLCASSGLAGVTGELFFGEGSRLTVL.

The rearrangement links TRBV5-1 to TRBJ2-2; D might be TRBD1 (5 bases). Germline V CDR1 and CDR2: SGHRS, YFSETQ. V lost 5 bases to trimming and J lost 0 bases, with 14 bases between them. The CDR3 is made up of 16 amino acids. DNA of the CDR3: TGCGCCAGCAGATTTAAGGACATTTCGAACACCGGGGAGCTGTTTTTT. Protein sequence: CASRFKDISNTGELFF.

The chain is built from TRBV6-5 and TRBJ1-2; no firm D call. Germline V gene sequence: CDR1 MNHEY, CDR2 SVGAGI. The CDR3 extends over 16 amino acids. V shed 0 bases and J shed 2 bases, with 13 bases lying between them. The DNA for the CDR3 is TGTGCCAGCAGTTACTCAATGATCCGAGGAAACTATGGCTACACCTTC. Protein: CASSYSMIRGNYGYTF.